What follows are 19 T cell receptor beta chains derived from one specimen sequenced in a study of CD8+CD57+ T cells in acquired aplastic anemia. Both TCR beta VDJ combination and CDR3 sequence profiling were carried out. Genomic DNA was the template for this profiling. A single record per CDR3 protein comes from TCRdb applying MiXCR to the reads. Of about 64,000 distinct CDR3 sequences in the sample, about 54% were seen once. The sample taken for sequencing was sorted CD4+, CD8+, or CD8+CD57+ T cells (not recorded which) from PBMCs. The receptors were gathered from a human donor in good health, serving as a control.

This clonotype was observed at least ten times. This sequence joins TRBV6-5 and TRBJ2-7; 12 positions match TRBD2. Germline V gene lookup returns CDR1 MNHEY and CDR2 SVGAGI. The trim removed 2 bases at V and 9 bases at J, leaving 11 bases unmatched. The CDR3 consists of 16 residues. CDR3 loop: CASSYTLAGGPSSQYF. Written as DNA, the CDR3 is TGTGCCAGCAGTTACACCCTAGCGGGAGGGCCTTCTTCGCAGTACTTC.

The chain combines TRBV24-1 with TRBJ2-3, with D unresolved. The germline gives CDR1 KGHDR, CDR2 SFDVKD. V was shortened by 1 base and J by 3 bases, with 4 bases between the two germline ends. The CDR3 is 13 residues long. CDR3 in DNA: TGTGCCACCAGTGATTTTGGGACAGATACGCAGTATTTT. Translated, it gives CATSDFGTDTQYF.

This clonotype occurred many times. DNA for the CDR3: TGTGCCAGCAGCACCGTTAATTACATGGGACGGGGTGGGAATGAGCAGTTCTTC. Amino acids: CASSTVNYMGRGGNEQFF. The rearrangement uses TRBV11-2 and TRBJ2-1; D tentatively fits TRBD1 or TRBD2 (5 bases each). This CDR3 is built from 18 residues. Germline loops: CDR1 SGHAT, CDR2 FQNNGV. V was shortened by 5 bases and J by 7 bases, with 27 bases between the two germline ends.

The chain's CDR3 is CAWSVSNHYGYTF. As DNA, the CDR3 is TGTGCCTGGAGTGTGTCAAATCACTATGGCTACACCTTC. V and J are TRBV30 and TRBJ1-2; D is ambiguous. Looked up from germline, CDR1 is GTSNPN and CDR2 is SVGIG (reference sequence). Trimming took off 0 bases at V and 3 bases at J, with 8 bases between the two ends. The CDR3 is made up of 13 amino acids.

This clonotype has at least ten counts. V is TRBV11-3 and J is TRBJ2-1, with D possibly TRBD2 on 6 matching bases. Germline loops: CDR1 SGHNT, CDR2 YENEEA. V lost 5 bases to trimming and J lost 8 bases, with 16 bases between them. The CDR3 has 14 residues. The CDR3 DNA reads TGTGCCAGCAGCCAACGGGAGAGTCGCGATGAGCAGTTCTTC. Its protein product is CASSQRESRDEQFF.

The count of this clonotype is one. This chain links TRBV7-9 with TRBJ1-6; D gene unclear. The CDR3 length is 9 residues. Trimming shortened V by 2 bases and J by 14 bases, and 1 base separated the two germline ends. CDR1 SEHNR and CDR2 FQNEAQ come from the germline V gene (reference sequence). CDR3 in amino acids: CASSLSLHF. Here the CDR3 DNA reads TGTGCCAGCAGCTTATCCCTCCACTTT.

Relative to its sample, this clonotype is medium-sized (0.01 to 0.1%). In DNA form, the CDR3 reads TGTGCCAGCAGTGTCCGAGGGAATGATGAAAAACTGTTTTTT. This sequence encodes CASSVRGNDEKLFF. The chain recombines TRBV25-1 with TRBJ1-4; D is unclear. Germline CDR1 is MGHDK and CDR2 is SYGVNS. V dropped 4 bases and J dropped 6 bases, with 12 bases sitting between them. The CDR3 contains 14 residues.

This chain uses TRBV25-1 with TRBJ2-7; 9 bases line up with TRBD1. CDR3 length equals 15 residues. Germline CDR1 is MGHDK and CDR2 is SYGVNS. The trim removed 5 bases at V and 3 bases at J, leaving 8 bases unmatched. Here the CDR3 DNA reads TGTGCCAGCAGTCAACCGGGACAGGGCGTCTACGAGCAGTACTTC. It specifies CASSQPGQGVYEQYF.

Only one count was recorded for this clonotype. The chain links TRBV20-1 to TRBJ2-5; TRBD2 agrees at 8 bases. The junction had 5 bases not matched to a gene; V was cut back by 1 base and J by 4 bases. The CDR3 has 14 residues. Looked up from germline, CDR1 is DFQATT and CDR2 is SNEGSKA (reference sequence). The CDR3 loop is CSARATGGRETQYF. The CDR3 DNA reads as TGCAGTGCTAGAGCAACGGGGGGGAGAGAGACCCAGTACTTC.

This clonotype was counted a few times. Here the CDR3 DNA reads TGTGCCAGCAGCCTGACAGGGGGCTCAGCTGAAGCTTTCTTT. Translation: CASSLTGGSAEAFF. V usage is TRBV14 and J usage is TRBJ1-1; the match to TRBD1 covers 10 bases. This CDR3 comprises 14 residues. From germline, CDR1 is SGHDN and CDR2 FVKESK. V shed 4 bases and J 6 bases; nucleotides not matched to a gene: 5. Complete variable domain (other parts from reference TRBV14 and TRBJ1-1): EAGVTQFPSHSVIEKGQTVTLRCDPISGHDNLYWYRRVMGKEIKFLLHFVKESKQDESGMPNNRFLAERTGGTYSTLKVQPAELEDSGVYFCASSLTGGSAEAFFGQGTRLTVV.

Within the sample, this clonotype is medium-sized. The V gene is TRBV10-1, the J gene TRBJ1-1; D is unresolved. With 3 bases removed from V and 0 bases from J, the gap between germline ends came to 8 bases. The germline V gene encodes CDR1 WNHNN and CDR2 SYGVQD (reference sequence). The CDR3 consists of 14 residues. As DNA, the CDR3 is TGCGCCAGCAGTGAAGGCAGGATGAACACTGAAGCTTTCTTT. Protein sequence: CASSEGRMNTEAFF.

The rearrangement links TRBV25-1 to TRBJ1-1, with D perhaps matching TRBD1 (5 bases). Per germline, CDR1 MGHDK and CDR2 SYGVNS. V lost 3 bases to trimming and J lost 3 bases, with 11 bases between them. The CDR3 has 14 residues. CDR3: CASSDYWGYTEAFF. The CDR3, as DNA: TGTGCCAGCAGTGATTATTGGGGGTACACTGAAGCTTTCTTT.

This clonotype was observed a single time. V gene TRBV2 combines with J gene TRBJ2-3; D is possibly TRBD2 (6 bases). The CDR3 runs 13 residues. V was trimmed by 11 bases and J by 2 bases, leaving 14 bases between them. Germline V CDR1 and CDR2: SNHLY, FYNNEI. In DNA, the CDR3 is TGTGCCGGCGGCGGGGTTGCCACAGATACGCAGTATTTT. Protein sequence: CAGGGVATDTQYF. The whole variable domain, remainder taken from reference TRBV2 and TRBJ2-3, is EPEVTQTPSHQVTQMGQEVILRCVPISNHLYFYWYRQILGQKVEFLVSFYNNEISEKSEIFDDQFSVERPDGSNFTLKIRSTKLEDSAMYFCAGGGVATDTQYFGPGTRLTVL.

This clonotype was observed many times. The CDR3 region has the DNA TGCGCCAGCAGCGCGCGACAGGGAGGGTTGAGCACTGAAGCTTTCTTT. Translated: CASSARQGGLSTEAFF. The chain combines TRBV5-1 with TRBJ1-1; TRBD1 agrees at 7 bases. Germline V gene data show CDR1 as SGHRS and CDR2 as YFSETQ. The CDR3 contains 16 residues. The ends lost 4 bases at V and 4 bases at J; junction bases unmatched: 13.

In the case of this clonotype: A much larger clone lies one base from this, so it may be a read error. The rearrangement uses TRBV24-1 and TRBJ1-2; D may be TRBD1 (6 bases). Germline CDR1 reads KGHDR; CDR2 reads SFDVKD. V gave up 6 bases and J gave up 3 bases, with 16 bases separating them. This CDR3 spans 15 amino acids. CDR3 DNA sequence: TGTGCCACCAGTCCGCTAGGACAGAAGTACTATGGCTACACCTTC. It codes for CATSPLGQKYYGYTF.

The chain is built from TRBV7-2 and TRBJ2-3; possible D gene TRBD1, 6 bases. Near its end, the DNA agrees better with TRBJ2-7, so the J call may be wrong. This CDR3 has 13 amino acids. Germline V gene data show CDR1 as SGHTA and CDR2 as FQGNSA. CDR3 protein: CASGVDGDREQYF. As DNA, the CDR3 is TGTGCCAGCGGGGTGGACGGAGACAGGGAGCAGTACTTC.

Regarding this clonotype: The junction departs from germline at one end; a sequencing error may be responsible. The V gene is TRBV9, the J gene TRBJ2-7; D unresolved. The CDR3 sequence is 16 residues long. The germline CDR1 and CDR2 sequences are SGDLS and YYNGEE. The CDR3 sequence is CASSVAYGDPPYGQYF. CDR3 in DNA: TGTGCCAGCAGCGTAGCGTATGGAGACCCACCCTACGGGCAGTACTTC.

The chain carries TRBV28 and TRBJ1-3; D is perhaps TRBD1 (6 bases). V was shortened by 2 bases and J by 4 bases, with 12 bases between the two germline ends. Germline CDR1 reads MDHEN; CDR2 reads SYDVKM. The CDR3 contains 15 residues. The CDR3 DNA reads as TGTGCCAGCAGTTTAGGGGGGGCCGGCGGAAACACCATATATTTT. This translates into CASSLGGAGGNTIYF.

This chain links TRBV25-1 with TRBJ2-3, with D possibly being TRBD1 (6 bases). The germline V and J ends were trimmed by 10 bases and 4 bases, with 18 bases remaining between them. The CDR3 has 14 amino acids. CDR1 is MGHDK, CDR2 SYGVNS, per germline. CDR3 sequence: CATRPRGQADTQYF. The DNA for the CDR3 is TGTGCCACCCGGCCCAGGGGCCAGGCAGATACGCAGTATTTT.